A selection of T cell receptor beta chains follows, all from one sample in a study of blood T cell repertoires in COVID-19. The method was immunoSEQ multiplex PCR; TCRdb's version includes in-frame clones alone and lacks a portion of them. The sample comprises 250,000 to 350,000 clones, approximately 89% of which are singletons, and approximately 12% rests with the top ten. Sequencing was carried out using peripheral blood. These receptors came from a woman aged 55-70 years with acute or convalescent COVID-19. CDR3s include the opening cysteine and the closing phenylalanine or tryptophan. The D gene is left open where the match is weak. Size tells how often a clone was seen (once, few, many) or the class of an expanded clone, and some rows leave it out.

j_call clone_size d_call v_call cdr3_aa cdr3_nt
TRBJ1-1 once TRBD1 TRBV18 CASSGQLNTEAFF TGTGCCAGCTCGGGACAGTTGAACACTGAAGCTTTCTTT
TRBJ1-1 . TRBD1 TRBV19 CASSPDRVNTEAFF TGTGCCAGTAGTCCCGACAGGGTGAACACTGAAGCTTTCTTT
TRBJ2-1 . . TRBV4-1 CASSPLPVPYNEQFF TGCGCCAGCAGCCCCCTGCCAGTCCCCTACAATGAGCAGTTCTTC
TRBJ2-3 . TRBD2 TRBV28 CASSLSLADTDTQYF TGTGCCAGCAGTTTATCACTAGCGGACACAGATACGCAGTATTTT
TRBJ1-4 . TRBD1 TRBV5-4 CASSLNRGTEKLFF TGTGCCAGCAGCTTGAACAGGGGCACTGAAAAACTGTTTTTT
TRBJ1-6 . . TRBV19 CASSIEGGAMVHF TGTGCCAGTAGTATCGAAGGGGGGGCAATGGTCCACTTT
TRBJ2-3 . TRBD2 TRBV4-2 CASSGGTSGRADTQYF TGTGCCAGCAGCGGTGGGACTAGCGGGAGGGCTGATACGCAGTATTTT
TRBJ1-5 few . TRBV2 CASRGGGNQPQHF TGTGCCAGCAGAGGGGGTGGCAATCAGCCCCAGCATTTT
TRBJ1-3 once . TRBV4-2 CASSQAVGGSGNTIYF TGTGCCAGCAGCCAAGCGGTAGGGGGCTCTGGAAACACCATATATTTT
TRBJ1-6 . . TRBV18 CASSPIGRASPLHF TGTGCCAGCTCACCCATCGGCAGGGCGTCACCCCTCCACTTT
TRBJ1-6 once TRBD1 TRBV7-2 CASSTGQGNNSPLHF TGTGCCAGCAGCACTGGACAGGGGAATAATTCACCCCTCCACTTT
TRBJ2-1 . . TRBV4-3 CASSQGVSPGSYNEQFF TGCGCCAGCAGCCAGGGAGTCTCACCAGGCTCCTACAATGAGCAGTTCTTC
TRBJ2-7 . . TRBV27 CASSLNGENYEQYF TGTGCCAGCAGTTTAAATGGGGAGAACTACGAGCAGTACTTC
TRBJ1-1 once TRBD1 TRBV5-5 CASSFGTGEAFF TGTGCCAGCAGCTTCGGGACAGGGGAAGCTTTCTTT